This TCR beta chain was sequenced for a study of T cell repertoires in cytomegalovirus infection. Background on the study: Public TCR beta signature analysis indicated the presence of both CMV infection and matching HLA type.

MiXCR was run by TCRdb on the reads, yielding one entry per CDR3 protein. Here the sample spans hundreds of thousands of distinct CDR3 sequences, approximately 8.9% being singletons. Whole-study results and caveats: Identification of carriers of CMV plus the relevant HLA was achieved through cumulative public TCR beta family frequency. Clonotype analysis showed dominance of the ex vivo response by HLA-C-restricted CMV-specific TCR beta clonotypes.

This clonotype was picked up many times. What it binds is not known. There are 13 residues in the CDR3. V shed 5 bases, J shed 1 base, and the junction held 3 bases outside the gene matches. Germline V CDR1 and CDR2: DFQATT, SNEGSKA (reference sequence). This receptor was obtained from a human donor in good health (CMV status not recorded). Some clones in this sample may be carry-over from other donors' samples. The chain couples TRBV20-1 to TRBJ1-1; 8 bases align to TRBD1. Sample: PBMCs. DNA for the CDR3: TGCAGTGCTTATGACAGGGGGAACACTGAAGCTTTCTTT. Its translation is CSAYDRGNTEAFF.